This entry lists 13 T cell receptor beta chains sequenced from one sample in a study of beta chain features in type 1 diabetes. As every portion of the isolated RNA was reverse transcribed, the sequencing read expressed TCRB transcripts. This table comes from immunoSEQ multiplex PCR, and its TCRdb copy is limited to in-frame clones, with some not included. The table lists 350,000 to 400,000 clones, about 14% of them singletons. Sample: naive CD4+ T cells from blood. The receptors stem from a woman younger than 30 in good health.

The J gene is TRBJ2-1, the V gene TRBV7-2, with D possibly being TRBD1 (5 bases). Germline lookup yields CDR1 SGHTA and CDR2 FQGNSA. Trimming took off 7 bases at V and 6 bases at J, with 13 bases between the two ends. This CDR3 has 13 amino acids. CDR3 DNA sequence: TGTGCCAGCACCCCAGGGATAGCCAATGAGCAGTTCTTC. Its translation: CASTPGIANEQFF.

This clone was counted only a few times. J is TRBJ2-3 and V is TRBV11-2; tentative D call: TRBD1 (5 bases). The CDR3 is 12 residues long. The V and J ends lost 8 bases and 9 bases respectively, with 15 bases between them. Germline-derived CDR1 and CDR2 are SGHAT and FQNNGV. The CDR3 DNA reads TGTGCCAGCCTCGGCGTAGGGGCAACGCAGTATTTT. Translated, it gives CASLGVGATQYF.

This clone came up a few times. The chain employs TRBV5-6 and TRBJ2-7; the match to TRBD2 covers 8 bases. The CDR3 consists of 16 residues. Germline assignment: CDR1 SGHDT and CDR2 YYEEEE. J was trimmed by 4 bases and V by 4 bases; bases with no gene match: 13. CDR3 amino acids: CASSTLGSGRRYEQYF. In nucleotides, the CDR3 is TGTGCCAGCAGCACCCTCGGAAGCGGGAGAAGGTACGAGCAGTACTTC.

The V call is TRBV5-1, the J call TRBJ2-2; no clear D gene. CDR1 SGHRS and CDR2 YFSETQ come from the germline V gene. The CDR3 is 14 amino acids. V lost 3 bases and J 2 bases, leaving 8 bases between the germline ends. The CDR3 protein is CASSSERNTGELFF. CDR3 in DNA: TGCGCCAGCAGCTCAGAGCGAAACACCGGGGAGCTGTTTTTT.

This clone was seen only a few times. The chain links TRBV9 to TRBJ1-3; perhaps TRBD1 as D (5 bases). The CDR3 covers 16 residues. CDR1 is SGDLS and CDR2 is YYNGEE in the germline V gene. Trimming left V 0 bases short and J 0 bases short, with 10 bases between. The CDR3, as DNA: TGTGCCAGCAGCGTAGTGGTGGGGGGCTCTGGAAACACCATATATTTT. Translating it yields CASSVVVGGSGNTIYF.

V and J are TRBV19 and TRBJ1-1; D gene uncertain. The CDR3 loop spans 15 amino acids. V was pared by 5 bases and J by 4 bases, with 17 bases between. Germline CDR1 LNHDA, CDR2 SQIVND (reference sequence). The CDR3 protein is CASSSPGTTGTEAFF. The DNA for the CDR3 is TGTGCCAGTAGTTCCCCCGGCACAACGGGCACTGAAGCTTTCTTT.

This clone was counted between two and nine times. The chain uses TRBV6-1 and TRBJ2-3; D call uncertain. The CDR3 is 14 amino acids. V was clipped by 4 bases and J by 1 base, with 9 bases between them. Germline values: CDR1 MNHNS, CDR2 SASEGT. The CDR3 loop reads CASSGDIGTDTQYF. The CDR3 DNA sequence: TGTGCCAGCAGTGGTGACATTGGCACAGATACGCAGTATTTT.

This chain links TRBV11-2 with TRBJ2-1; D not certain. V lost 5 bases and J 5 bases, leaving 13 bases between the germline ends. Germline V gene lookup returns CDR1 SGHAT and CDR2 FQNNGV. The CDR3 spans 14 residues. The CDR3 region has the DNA TGTGCCAGCAGCAAACCTTTAGACAACAATGAGCAGTTCTTC. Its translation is CASSKPLDNNEQFF.

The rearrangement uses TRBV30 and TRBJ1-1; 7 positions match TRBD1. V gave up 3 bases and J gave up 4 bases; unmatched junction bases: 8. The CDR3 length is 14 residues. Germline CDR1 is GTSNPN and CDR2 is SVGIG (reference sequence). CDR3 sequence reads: CAWRPDRWSTEAFF. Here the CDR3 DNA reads TGTGCCTGGAGGCCGGACAGGTGGAGCACTGAAGCTTTCTTT.

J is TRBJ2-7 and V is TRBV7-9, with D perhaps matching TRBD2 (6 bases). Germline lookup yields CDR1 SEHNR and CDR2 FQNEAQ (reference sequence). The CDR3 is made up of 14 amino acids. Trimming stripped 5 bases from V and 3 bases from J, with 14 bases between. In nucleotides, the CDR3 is TGTGCCAGCAGCCACCCCTTGCGGGACTACGAGCAGTACTTC. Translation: CASSHPLRDYEQYF.

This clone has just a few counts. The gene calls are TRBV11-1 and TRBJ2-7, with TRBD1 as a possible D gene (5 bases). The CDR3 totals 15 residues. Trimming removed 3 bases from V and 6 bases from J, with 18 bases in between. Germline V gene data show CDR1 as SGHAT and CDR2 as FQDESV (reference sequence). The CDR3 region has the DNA TGTGCCAGCAGCTTTATGGGGCGGATCAACAGCGAGCAGTACTTC. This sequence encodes CASSFMGRINSEQYF.

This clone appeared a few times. As DNA, the CDR3 is TGCAGCGCCTCTACCGTCTATAGCAATCAGCCCCAGCATTTT. Protein sequence: CSASTVYSNQPQHF. The chain employs TRBV29-1 and TRBJ1-5; D gene ambiguous. The germline gives CDR1 SQVTM, CDR2 ANQGSEA. The V end was cut by 7 bases, the J end by 0 bases, with 13 bases between. The CDR3 runs to 14 residues.

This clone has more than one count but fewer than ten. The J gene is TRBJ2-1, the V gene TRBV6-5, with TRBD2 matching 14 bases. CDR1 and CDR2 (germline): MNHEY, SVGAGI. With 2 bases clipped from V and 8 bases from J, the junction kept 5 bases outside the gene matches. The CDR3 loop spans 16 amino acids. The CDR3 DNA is TGTGCCAGCAGTTACCTAGGGACTAGCGGGAGAGATGAGCAGTTCTTC. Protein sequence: CASSYLGTSGRDEQFF.